This T cell receptor beta chain derives from a study of blood T cells in healthy people across ages. Study observations and caveats: Higher naive T cell percentage went strongly together with higher TCR beta diversity. Possibly confounding the expanded clonotype changes was the fact that donor CMV status was unknown. The study found more naive CD4+ cells and higher diversity in long-lived than aged donors.

About this clonotype: Antigen: not known.

The second PCR ran roughly 7 to 12 cycles with a sample-barcoded 5' primer and J-beta primers. One entry per CDR3 protein, called by TCRdb with MiXCR from the 5' RACE reads. Of 1,300,000 or so distinct CDR3 sequences listed, 59% are singletons. The CDR3 contains 13 residues. Germline CDR1 reads MNHNS; CDR2 reads SASEGT. Between the trimmed V and J ends, which lost 0 bases and 9 bases, there was a span of 9 bases. This sequence joins TRBV6-1 and TRBJ1-5, with D perhaps TRBD1 (5 bases). The TCR comes from a man aged 18-30 years in good health. Sample: blood. CDR3 sequence (DNA): TGTGCCAGCAGTGAAGCGGGGGGAAGGCCCCAGCATTTT. Amino acids: CASSEAGGRPQHF.